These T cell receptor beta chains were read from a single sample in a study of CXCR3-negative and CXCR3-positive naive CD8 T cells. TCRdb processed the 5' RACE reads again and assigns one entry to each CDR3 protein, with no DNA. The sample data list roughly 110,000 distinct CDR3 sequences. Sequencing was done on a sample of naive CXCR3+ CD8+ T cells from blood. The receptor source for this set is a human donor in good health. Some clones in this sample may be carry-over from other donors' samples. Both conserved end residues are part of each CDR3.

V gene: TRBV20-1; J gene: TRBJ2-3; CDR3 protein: CSATPPGYSTDTQYF
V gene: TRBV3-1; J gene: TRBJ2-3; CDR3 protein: CASSQRLAETTDTQYF
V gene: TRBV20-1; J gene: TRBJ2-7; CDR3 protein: CSASTPGLAVYEQYF
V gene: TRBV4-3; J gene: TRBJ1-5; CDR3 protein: CASSYTRDADQPQHF
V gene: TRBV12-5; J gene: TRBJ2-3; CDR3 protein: CASGLASRTDTQYF
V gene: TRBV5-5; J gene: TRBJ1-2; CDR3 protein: CASSWTGGEDGYTF
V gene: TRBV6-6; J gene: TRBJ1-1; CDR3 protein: CASSYSLGRDTEAFF
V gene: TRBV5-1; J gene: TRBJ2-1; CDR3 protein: CSSSLVMGIGSDEQFF
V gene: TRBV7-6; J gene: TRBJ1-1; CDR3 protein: CASRPVDMNTEAFF
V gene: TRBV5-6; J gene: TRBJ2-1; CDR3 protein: CASSLPRGVSYNEQFF
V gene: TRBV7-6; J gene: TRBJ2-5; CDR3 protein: CASSLVLGVETQYF
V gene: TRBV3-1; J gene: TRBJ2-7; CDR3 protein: CASRQRQGSAYEQYF
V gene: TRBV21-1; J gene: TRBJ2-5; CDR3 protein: CASSKDLAGGRETQYF
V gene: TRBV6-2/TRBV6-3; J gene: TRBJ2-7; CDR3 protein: CASSYVDSYEQYF
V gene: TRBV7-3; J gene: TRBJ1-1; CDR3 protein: CASRRQGSTEAFF
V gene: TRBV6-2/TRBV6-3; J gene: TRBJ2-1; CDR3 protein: CASSRVAGEYNEQFF
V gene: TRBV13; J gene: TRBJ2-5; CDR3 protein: CASSNRDRGPQETQYF
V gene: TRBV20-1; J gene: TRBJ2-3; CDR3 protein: CSARDTGSSTDTQYF
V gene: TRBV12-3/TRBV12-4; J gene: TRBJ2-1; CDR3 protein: CASSQPGGEQFF
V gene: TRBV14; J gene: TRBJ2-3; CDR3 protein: CASGGLLTDTQYF
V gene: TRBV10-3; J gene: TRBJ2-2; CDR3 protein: CATLHTGEPFF
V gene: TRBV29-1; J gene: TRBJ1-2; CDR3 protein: CSVEDQKNLDYGYTF
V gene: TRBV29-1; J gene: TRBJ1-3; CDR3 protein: CSVVLTGGGNTIYF
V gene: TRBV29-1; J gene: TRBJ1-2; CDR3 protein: CSVESASHYGYTF
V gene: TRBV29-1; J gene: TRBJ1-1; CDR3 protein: CSVVGQQNTEAFF
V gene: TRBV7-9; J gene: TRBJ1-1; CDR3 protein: CASGQVLMNTEAFF
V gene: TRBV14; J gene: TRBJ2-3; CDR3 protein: CASSPGLAGGAGTDTQYF
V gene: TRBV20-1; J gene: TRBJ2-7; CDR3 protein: CSARDIGGLSYEQYF
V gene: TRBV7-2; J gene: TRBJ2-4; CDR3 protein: CASSRPLAGRHLGNIQYF
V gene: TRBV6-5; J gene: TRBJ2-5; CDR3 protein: CASSPTGGVQETQYF
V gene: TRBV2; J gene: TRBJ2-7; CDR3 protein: CASSGTGDSYEQYF
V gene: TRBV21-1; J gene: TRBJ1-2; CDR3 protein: CASSIGQGRHYGYTF
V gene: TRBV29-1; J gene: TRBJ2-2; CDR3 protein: CNALGTKAGELFF
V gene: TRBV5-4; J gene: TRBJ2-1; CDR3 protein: CASSLGTSIGNEQFF
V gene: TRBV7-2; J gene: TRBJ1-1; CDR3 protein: CASSLWVNTEAFF
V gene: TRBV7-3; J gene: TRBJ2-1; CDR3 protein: CANSDTGFDEQFF
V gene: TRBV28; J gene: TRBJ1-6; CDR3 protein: CASNPRGATAYNSPLHF
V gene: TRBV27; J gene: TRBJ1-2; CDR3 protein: CASSFSRTYGYGYTF
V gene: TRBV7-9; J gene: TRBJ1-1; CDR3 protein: CASSPPSWNTEAFF
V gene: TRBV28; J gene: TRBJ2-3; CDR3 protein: CASSSDRATDTQYF
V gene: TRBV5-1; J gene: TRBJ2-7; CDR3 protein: CASSLVSGTSYEQYF
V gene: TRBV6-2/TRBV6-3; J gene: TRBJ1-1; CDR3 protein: CASSPWDTEAFF
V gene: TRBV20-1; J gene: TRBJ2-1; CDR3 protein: CSVLQNYNEQFF
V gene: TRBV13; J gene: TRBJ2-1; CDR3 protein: CASSSPTRREGRDEQFF
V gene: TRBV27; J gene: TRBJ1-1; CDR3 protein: CASRPGDMNTEAFF
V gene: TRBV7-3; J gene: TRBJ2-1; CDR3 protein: CASSFTGGGYNEQFF
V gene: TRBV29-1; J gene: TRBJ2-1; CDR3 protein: CSVTRPLYNQQFF
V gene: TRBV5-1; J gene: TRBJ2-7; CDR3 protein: CASSGTLAGASYEQYF
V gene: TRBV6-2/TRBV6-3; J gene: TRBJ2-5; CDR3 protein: CASKTSGETQYF
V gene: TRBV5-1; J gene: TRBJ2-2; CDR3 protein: CATRGSSNTGELFF